This T cell receptor (beta chain) stems from a study of cytomegalovirus exposure and HLA in healthy donors. Notes on the study in general: In vitro checks showed that a few CMV-associated chains really do target CMV antigens. Being productive about 87% or about 30% of the time was typical of most TCR beta V segments in an earlier analysis.

V shed 0 bases and J shed 3 bases, with 12 bases lying between them. Germline V lookup: CDR1 MGHRA, CDR2 YSYEKL. The CDR3 covers 15 residues. Both 60 Vbeta primers and 13 Jbeta primers went into the PCR. Sequencing was performed with immunoSEQ multiplex PCR; in TCRdb, only in-frame clones are kept and a portion is missing. This table holds some 150,000 clones, about four fifths found once. A word on this clone: Its antigen remains unidentified.

The specimen sequenced was PBMCs. The sequence came from a man between 18 and 29 years old in good health and CMV-seropositive. This sequence joins TRBV4-1 and TRBJ2-7; no clear D. CDR3 DNA sequence: TGCGCCAGCAGCCAAGAAGACAAACTTTACTACGAGCAGTACTTC. It translates to CASSQEDKLYYEQYF.